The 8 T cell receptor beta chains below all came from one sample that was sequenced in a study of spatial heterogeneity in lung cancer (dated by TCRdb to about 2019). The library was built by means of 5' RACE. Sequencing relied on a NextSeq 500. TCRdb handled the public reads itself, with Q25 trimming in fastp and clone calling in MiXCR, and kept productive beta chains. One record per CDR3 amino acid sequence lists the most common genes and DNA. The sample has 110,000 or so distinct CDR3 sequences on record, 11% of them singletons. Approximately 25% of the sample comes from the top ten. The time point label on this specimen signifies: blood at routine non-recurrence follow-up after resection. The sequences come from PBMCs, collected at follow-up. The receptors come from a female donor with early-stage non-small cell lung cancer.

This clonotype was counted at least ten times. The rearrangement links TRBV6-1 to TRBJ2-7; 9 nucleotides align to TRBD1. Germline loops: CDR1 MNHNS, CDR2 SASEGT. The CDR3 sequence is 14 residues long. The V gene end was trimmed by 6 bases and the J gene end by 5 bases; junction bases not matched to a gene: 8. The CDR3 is CASRAGQGVNEQYV. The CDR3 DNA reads TGTGCCAGCAGGGCGGGACAGGGTGTGAACGAGCAGTACGTC.

The CDR3 DNA reads as TGTGCCACCAGTCAGACAGGGGACTATGGCTACACCTTC. Its protein is CATSQTGDYGYTF. The chain links TRBV24-1 to TRBJ1-2, with 8 bases fitting TRBD1. V gave up 6 bases and J gave up 3 bases; unmatched junction bases: 2. Germline V CDR1 and CDR2: KGHDR, SFDVKD. CDR3 size: 13 residues.

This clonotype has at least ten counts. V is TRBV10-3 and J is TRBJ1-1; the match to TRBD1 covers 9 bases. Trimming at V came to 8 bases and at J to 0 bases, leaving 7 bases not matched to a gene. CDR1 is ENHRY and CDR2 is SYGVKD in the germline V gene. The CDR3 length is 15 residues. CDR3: CAIRGQGRMNTEAFF. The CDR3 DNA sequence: TGTGCCATCCGCGGACAGGGGCGCATGAACACTGAAGCTTTCTTT.

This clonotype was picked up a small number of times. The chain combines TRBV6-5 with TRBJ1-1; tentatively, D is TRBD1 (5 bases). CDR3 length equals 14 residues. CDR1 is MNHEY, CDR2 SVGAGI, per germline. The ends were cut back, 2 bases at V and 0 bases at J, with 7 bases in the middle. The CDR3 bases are TGTGCCAGCAGTTACAAGGGGTTGAACACTGAAGCTTTCTTT. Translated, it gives CASSYKGLNTEAFF.

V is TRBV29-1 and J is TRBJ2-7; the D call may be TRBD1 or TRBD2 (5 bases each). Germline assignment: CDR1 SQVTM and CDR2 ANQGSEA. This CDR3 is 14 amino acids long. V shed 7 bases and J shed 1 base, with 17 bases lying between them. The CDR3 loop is CSAETGTVSYEQYF. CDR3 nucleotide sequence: TGCAGCGCCGAAACCGGGACGGTTTCCTACGAGCAGTACTTC.

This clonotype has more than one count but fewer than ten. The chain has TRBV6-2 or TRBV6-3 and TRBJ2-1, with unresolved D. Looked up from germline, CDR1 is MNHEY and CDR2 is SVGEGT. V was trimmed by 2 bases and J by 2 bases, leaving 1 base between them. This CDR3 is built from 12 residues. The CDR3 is CASSYPYNEQFF. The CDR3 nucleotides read TGTGCCAGCAGTTACCCCTACAATGAGCAGTTCTTC.

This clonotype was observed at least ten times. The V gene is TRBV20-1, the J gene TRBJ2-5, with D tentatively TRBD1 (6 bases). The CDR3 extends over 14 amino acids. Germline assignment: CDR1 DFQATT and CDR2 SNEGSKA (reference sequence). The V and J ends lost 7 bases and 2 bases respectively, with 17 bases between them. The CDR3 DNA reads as TGCAGTGTGCCCTTCAGGGGCGGACAAGAGACCCAGTACTTC. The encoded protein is CSVPFRGGQETQYF.

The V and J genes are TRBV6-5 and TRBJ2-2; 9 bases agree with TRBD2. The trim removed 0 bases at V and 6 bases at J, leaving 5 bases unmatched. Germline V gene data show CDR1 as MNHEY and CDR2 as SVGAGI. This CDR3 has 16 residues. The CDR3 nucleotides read TGTGCCAGCAGTTACTCGCCTAGCGGGACCGCCGGGGAGCTGTTTTTT. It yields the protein CASSYSPSGTAGELFF.